These 14 T cell receptor beta chains share one sample of origin, sequenced in a study of T cell responses to AZD1222 COVID-19 vaccine. Data came from immunoSEQ multiplex PCR; TCRdb stores just in-frame clones and leaves some out. The sample includes more than 100,000 clones, more than 90% seen only once; the top ten take about 1.9%. The sequenced sample was peripheral blood, obtained 28 days after the second AZD1222 dose. These receptors all stem from an adult who received the AZD1222 COVID-19 vaccine.

The chain couples TRBV4-3 to TRBJ1-2, with TRBD1 identical over 8 bases. This CDR3 contains 15 residues. Germline V gives CDR1 LGHNA, CDR2 YSLEER. Germline trimming cut 4 bases from V and 4 bases from J; bases unmatched to any gene: 8. For the CDR3, the DNA is TGCGCCAGCAGCCCTCGACAGGGGAATTTCTATGGCTACACCTTC. Translated, it gives CASSPRQGNFYGYTF.

The chain couples TRBV30 to TRBJ1-1, with D possibly TRBD1 on 6 matching bases. Per the germline V gene, CDR1 is GTSNPN and CDR2 is SVGIG (reference sequence). Trimming removed 5 bases from V and 7 bases from J, with 14 bases in between. The CDR3 extends over 12 amino acids. In nucleotides, the CDR3 is TGTGCCTGGGGGGAACAGGGAAATGAAGCTTTCTTT. This translates into CAWGEQGNEAFF.

This chain connects TRBV6-5 to TRBJ1-6, with 7 bases fitting TRBD1. The germline V gene has CDR1 MNHEY and CDR2 SVGAGI. V dropped 0 bases and J dropped 7; count of bases not matched to a gene: 3. The CDR3 has 15 residues. CDR3 in amino acids: CASSYSGQHNSPLHF. As DNA, the CDR3 is TGTGCCAGCAGTTACTCGGGACAGCACAATTCACCCCTCCACTTT.

V and J are TRBV4-1 and TRBJ2-1; 9 positions match TRBD1. CDR1 MGHRA and CDR2 YSYEKL come from the germline V gene. The CDR3 is 16 amino acids. Germline trimming cut 5 bases from V and 4 bases from J; bases unmatched to any gene: 9. CDR3 amino acids: CASSSNRGRRYNEQFF. The CDR3 DNA sequence: TGCGCCAGCAGCTCTAACAGGGGGCGTAGGTACAATGAGCAGTTCTTC.

This sequence joins TRBV14 and TRBJ1-2; 7 nucleotides match TRBD1. The length of the CDR3 is 15 residues. Unmatched junction bases numbered 5, after V lost 4 bases and J lost 0 bases. Per germline, CDR1 SGHDN and CDR2 FVKESK. CDR3 bases: TGTGCCAGCAGCCTAGGGACAGTTCCTAACTATGGCTACACCTTC. Residues: CASSLGTVPNYGYTF.

This chain joins TRBV4-1 and TRBJ1-2; D gene unclear. Germline CDR1 is MGHRA and CDR2 is YSYEKL. The CDR3 sequence is 14 residues long. Trimming stripped 4 bases from V and 8 bases from J, with 17 bases between. CDR3: CASSLTPATGGYTF. DNA of the CDR3: TGCGCCAGCAGCCTCACACCGGCCACGGGGGGCTACACCTTC.

The gene calls are TRBV27 and TRBJ1-6; D uncertain. V lost 1 base, J lost 7 bases, and 11 bases lay in between. The CDR3 extends over 15 amino acids. CDR1 MNHEY and CDR2 SMNVEV come from the germline V gene (reference sequence). CDR3 region: CASSLLNLANSPLHF. CDR3 in DNA: TGTGCCAGCAGTTTATTGAACCTAGCGAATTCACCCCTCCACTTT.

V is TRBV10-3 and J is TRBJ1-2; TRBD1 matches at 10 bases. Germline-derived CDR1 and CDR2 are ENHRY and SYGVKD. This CDR3 has 16 amino acids. With 6 bases clipped from V and 3 bases from J, the junction kept 10 bases outside the gene matches. The CDR3 DNA is TGTGCCATCAGCCCCGACAGGGGGCGCTCGGACTATGGCTACACCTTC. Protein: CAISPDRGRSDYGYTF.

The J gene is TRBJ2-1, the V gene TRBV7-8; D ambiguous. The CDR3 is 14 residues long. CDR1 and CDR2 (germline): SGHVS, FQNEAQ. Deletions cut 1 base from V and 6 bases from J, with 10 bases between. Here the CDR3 DNA reads TGTGCCAGCAGCTTAGAACTTAATATCAATGAGCAGTTCTTC. Its protein product is CASSLELNINEQFF.

The chain employs TRBV7-8 and TRBJ2-5; tentative D call: TRBD1 (6 bases). The CDR3 runs to 14 residues. With 5 bases removed from V and 2 bases from J, the gap between germline ends came to 12 bases. Germline CDR1 is SGHVS and CDR2 is FQNEAQ. The CDR3 DNA reads TGTGCCAGCAGCGTAGAAAGGGGGCAAGAGACCCAGTACTTC. Protein: CASSVERGQETQYF.

The chain employs TRBV2 and TRBJ1-6; D might be TRBD1 (5 bases). V lost 5 bases and J 4 bases, leaving 12 bases between the germline ends. Per the germline V gene, CDR1 is SNHLY and CDR2 is FYNNEI. The CDR3 has 15 residues. The CDR3, as DNA: TGTGCCAGCAGTTTGGGGCAGTCGTATAATTCACCCCTCCACTTT. It encodes CASSLGQSYNSPLHF.

The V and J genes are TRBV7-9 and TRBJ2-1, with a weak D call TRBD2 (6 bases). Germline V gives CDR1 SEHNR, CDR2 FQNEAQ (reference sequence). The ends were cut back, 5 bases at V and 4 bases at J, with 15 bases in the middle. This CDR3 has 15 amino acids. The CDR3 sequence is CASSTTGTSYNEQFF. CDR3 in DNA: TGTGCCAGCAGCACAACCGGGACTTCATACAATGAGCAGTTCTTC.

The chain is built from TRBV5-1 and TRBJ1-1, with D possibly being TRBD1 (5 bases). Germline values: CDR1 SGHRS, CDR2 YFSETQ. Trimming took 0 bases from V and 0 from J, leaving 9 bases between them. This CDR3 has 15 residues. CDR3 DNA: TGCGCCAGCAGCTTGGAGGGGACCCTGAACACTGAAGCTTTCTTT. Residues: CASSLEGTLNTEAFF.

This clone occurred once. CDR3 DNA: TGTGCCAGCAGCTCCGGACAGCGCAATCAGCCCCAGCATTTT. Its protein is CASSSGQRNQPQHF. This chain uses TRBV7-9 with TRBJ1-5; tentatively, D is TRBD1 (6 bases). The V end lost 4 bases, the J end lost 2 bases, and 9 bases lay between the germline ends. The CDR3 extends over 14 amino acids. CDR1 SEHNR and CDR2 FQNEAQ come from the germline V gene (reference sequence).